Below, one T cell receptor beta chain is given with its context. Antigen: not known. This specimen belongs to a study of T cell repertoires in cytomegalovirus infection. Study overall: In the study, CMV epitopes included recently identified HLA-C-restricted and well-studied HLA-B-restricted ones. It was the public TCR beta signatures that indicated both CMV infection and matching HLA type.

Findings and caveats of the study: In two of eight donors, the top clonotype was HLA-C-restricted CMV-specific.

Germline lookup yields CDR1 GTSNPN and CDR2 SVGIG (reference sequence). This CDR3 is built from 13 residues. The J segment lost 4 bases and the V segment lost 4 bases, leaving 4 bases of the junction unmatched. In TCRdb, the reads were re-called with MiXCR into one record per CDR3 protein. Of 640,000 or so distinct CDR3 sequences listed, about 30% were seen once; the top ten hold about 20%. The sample was cultured PBMCs, taken from culture after CMV antigen stimulation. The receptor was isolated from a human donor in good health (CMV status not recorded). Some clones in this sample may be carry-over from other donors' samples. The rearrangement uses TRBV30 and TRBJ1-5; TRBD1 agrees at 7 bases. CDR3 coding DNA: TGTGCCTGGACGACAGGGCTAAATCAGCCCCAGCATTTT. This translates into CAWTTGLNQPQHF.